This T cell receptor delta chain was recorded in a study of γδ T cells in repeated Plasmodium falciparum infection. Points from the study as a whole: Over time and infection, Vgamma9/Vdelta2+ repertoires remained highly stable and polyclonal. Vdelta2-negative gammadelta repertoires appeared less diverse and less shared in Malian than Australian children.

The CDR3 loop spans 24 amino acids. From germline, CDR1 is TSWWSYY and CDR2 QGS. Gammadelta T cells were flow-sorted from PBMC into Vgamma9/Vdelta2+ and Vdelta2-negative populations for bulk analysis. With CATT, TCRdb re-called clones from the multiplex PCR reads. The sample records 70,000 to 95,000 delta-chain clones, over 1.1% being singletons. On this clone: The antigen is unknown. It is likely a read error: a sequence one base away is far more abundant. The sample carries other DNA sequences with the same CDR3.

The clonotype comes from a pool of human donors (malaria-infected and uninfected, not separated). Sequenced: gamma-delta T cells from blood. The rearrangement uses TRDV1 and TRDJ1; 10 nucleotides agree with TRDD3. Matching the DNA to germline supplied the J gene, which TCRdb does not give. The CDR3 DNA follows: TGTGCCCTTGGGGAACTGGGCAGTCGGGTACCCTTCATTACTGGGGGATCCCACACCGATAAACTCATCTTT. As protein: CALGELGSRVPFITGGSHTDKLIF.